The 2 T cell receptor beta chains given below trace back to one sample, sequenced in a study of cytomegalovirus exposure and HLA in healthy donors. PCR was performed using 60 Vbeta and 13 Jbeta primers. Method: immunoSEQ multiplex PCR; TCRdb's copy keeps in-frame clones and lacks some. This table has 150,000 to 200,000 clones, 75% to 80% appearing once. The specimen was PBMCs. The receptors derive from a young woman in good health and CMV-seropositive.

This clone was counted a single time. The chain has TRBV6-1 and TRBJ2-1; the match to TRBD2 covers 8 bases. After removal of 7 bases from V and 3 bases from J, the junction contained 8 bases not matched to a gene. Germline-derived CDR1 and CDR2 are MNHNS and SASEGT. This CDR3 is built from 15 residues. CDR3 protein: CASKEAGRGYNEQFF. DNA of the CDR3: TGTGCCAGCAAGGAGGCCGGGAGGGGCTACAATGAGCAGTTCTTC.

The rearrangement links TRBV19 to TRBJ2-5; 9 positions match TRBD2. From germline, CDR1 is LNHDA and CDR2 SQIVND (reference sequence). This CDR3 region has 15 residues. V shed 1 base, J shed 2 bases, and the junction held 2 bases outside the gene matches. CDR3 coding DNA: TGTGCCAGTAGTATAGGAGCGGGGGGACAAGAGACCCAGTACTTC. This sequence encodes CASSIGAGGQETQYF.